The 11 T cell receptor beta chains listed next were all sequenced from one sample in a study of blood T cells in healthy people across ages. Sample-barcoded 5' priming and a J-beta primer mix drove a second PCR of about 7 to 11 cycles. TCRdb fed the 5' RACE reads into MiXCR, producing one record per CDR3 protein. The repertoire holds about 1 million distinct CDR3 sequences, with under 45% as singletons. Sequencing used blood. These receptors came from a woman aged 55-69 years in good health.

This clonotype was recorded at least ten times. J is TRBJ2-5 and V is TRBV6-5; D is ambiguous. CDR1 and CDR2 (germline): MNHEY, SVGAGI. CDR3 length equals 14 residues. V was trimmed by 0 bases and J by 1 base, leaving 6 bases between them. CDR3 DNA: TGTGCCAGCAGTTACTCGGGCGCCCAAGAGACCCAGTACTTC. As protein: CASSYSGAQETQYF.

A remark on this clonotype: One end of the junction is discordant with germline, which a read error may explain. The CDR3 region is CSVLRDLQETQYF. DNA of the CDR3: TGTAGCGTCCTTCGGGACCTTCAGGAGACCCAGTACTTC. This rearrangement joins TRBV29-1 to TRBJ2-4; D is tentatively TRBD1 or TRBD2 (5 bases each). The J call could be wrong; TRBJ2-5 is a better fit for the DNA end. The CDR3 length is 13 residues. Germline V gene sequence: CDR1 SQVTM, CDR2 ANQGSEA.

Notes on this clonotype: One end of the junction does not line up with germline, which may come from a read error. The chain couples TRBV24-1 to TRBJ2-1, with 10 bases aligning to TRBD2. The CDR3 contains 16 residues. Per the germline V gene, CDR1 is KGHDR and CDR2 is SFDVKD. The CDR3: CATSVQAGGPYSEQFF. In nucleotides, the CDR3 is TGTGCCACCAGTGTCCAAGCGGGAGGGCCGTACAGTGAGCAGTTCTTC.

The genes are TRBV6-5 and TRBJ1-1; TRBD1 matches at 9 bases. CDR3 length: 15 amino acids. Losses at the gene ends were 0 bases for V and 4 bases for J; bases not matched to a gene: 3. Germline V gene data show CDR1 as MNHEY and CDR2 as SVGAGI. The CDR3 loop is CASSYSTGGLTEAFF. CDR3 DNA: TGTGCCAGCAGTTACTCGACAGGGGGGCTCACTGAAGCTTTCTTT.

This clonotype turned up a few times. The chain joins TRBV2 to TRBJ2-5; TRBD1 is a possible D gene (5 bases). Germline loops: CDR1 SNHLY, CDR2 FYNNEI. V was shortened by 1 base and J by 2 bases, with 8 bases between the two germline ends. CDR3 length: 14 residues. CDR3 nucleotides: TGTGCCAGCAGTGAAGGGACACCTCAAGAGACCCAGTACTTC. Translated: CASSEGTPQETQYF.

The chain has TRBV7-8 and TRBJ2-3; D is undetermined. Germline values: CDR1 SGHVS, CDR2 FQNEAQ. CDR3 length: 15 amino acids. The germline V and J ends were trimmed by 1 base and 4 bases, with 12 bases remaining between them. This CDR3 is CASSLEGSNPDTQYF. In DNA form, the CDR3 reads TGTGCCAGCAGCTTAGAGGGTAGCAACCCAGATACGCAGTATTTT.

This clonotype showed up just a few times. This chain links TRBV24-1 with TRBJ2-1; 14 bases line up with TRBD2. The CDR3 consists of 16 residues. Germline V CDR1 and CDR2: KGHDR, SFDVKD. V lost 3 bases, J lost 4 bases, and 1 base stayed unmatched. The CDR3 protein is CATSDRTSGGYNEQFF. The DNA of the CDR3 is TGTGCCACCAGTGATAGGACTAGCGGGGGGTACAATGAGCAGTTCTTC.

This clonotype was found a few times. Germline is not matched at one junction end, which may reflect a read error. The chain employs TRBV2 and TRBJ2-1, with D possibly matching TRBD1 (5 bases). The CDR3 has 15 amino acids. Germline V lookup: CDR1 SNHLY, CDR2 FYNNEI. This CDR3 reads CASGMGQISYNKQFF. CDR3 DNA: TGTGCCAGTGGTATGGGGCAGATCTCCTACAATAAGCAGTTCTTC.

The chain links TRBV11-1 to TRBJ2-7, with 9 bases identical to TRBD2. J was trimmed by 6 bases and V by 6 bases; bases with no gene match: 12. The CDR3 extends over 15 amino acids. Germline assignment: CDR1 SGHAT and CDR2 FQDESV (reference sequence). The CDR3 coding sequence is TGTGCCAGCAGGGTGACTAGCGGAGTGCCTGGCGAGCAGTACTTC. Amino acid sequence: CASRVTSGVPGEQYF.

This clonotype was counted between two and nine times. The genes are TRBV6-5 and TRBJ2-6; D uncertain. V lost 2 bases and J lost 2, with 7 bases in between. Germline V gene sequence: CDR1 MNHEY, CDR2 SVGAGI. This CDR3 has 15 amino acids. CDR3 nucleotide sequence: TGTGCCAGCAGTTACAGTGGGACTGGGGCCAACGTCCTGACTTTC. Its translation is CASSYSGTGANVLTF.

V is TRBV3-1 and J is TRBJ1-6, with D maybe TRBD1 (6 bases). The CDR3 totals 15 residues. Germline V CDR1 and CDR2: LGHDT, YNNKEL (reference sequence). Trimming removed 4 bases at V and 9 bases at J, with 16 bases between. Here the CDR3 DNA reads TGTGCCAGCAGCCGATGGGGGCAGGGAGGTTCACCCCTCCACTTT. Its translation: CASSRWGQGGSPLHF. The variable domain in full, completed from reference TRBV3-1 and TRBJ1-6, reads DTAVSQTPKYLVTQMGNDKSIKCEQNLGHDTMYWYKQDSKKFLKIMFSYNNKELIINETVPNRFSPKSPDKAHLNLHINSLELGDSAVYFCASSRWGQGGSPLHFGNGTRLTVT.